In this sample, the clone carrying this T cell receptor (beta chain) turned up many times. Antigen: not known. This sample is part of a study of T-cell reconstitution after alpha-beta-depleted transplantation in children. The study's findings and limits: By about two months after transplant, alpha-beta T cells reportedly arose from several hundred graft clones that had expanded.

Unique molecular identifiers tagged the TCRbeta library. In TCRdb, the PCR reads were re-called with MiXCR into one record per CDR3 protein. This sample has 40,000 to 60,000 distinct CDR3 sequences, with 7.5% to 10% found just once. This material consisted of PBMCs, mostly from graft donor cells, taken 60 days after TCRalphabeta/CD19-depleted stem cell transplant. The clonotype was recovered from a male patient between 2 and 9 years old who had a stem cell transplant for chronic granulomatous disease, so the T cells may come from the graft donor.

Here the CDR3 DNA reads TGTGCCTGGAGCTTGACAGGGATCAGGACTCAGCCCCAGCATTTT. Translation gives CAWSLTGIRTQPQHF. V gene TRBV30 combines with J gene TRBJ1-5; the match to TRBD1 covers 7 bases. This CDR3 contains 15 residues. V trimming: 3 bases; J trimming: 6 bases; junction bases outside the gene matches: 11. Germline CDR1 is GTSNPN and CDR2 is SVGIG (reference sequence). The variable domain in full, with the rest retrieved from reference TRBV30 and TRBJ1-5, is SQTIHQWPATLVQPVGSPLSLECTVEGTSNPNLYWYRQAAGRGLQLLFYSVGIGQISSEVPQNLSASRPQDRQFILSSKKLLLSDSGFYLCAWSLTGIRTQPQHFGDGTRLSIL.